The 18 T cell receptor beta chains listed next were all sequenced from one sample in a study of blood T cell repertoires in COVID-19. Method: immunoSEQ multiplex PCR; TCRdb's copy keeps in-frame clones and lacks some. The table has 65,000 to 90,000 clones, about 90% seen once. Sequencing was carried out using peripheral blood. These receptors were taken from a human donor in a cohort sampled during active COVID-19.

This sequence joins TRBV6-2 or TRBV6-3 and TRBJ2-7; D unclear. Trimming removed 2 bases from V and 5 bases from J, with 16 bases in between. From germline, CDR1 is MNHEY and CDR2 SVGEGT. This CDR3 is 15 amino acids long. The chain's CDR3 is CASSYTLQRFHEQYF. The CDR3 DNA is TGTGCCAGCAGTTACACCCTCCAGCGATTCCACGAGCAGTACTTC.

The gene calls are TRBV11-1 and TRBJ1-1; 9 bases match TRBD1. The germline V gene has CDR1 SGHAT and CDR2 FQDESV (reference sequence). The CDR3 is 15 amino acids. The J segment lost 7 bases and the V segment lost 5 bases, leaving 11 bases of the junction unmatched. CDR3 protein: CASSPHGQGFNEAFF. The DNA for the CDR3 is TGTGCCAGCAGCCCACACGGACAGGGGTTTAATGAAGCTTTCTTT. The full variable domain, in which reference TRBV11-1 and TRBJ1-1 provide the parts outside the CDR3, is EAEVAQSPRYKITEKSQAVAFWCDPISGHATLYWYRQILGQGPELLVQFQDESVVDDSQLPKDRFSAERLKGVDSTLKIQPAELGDSAMYLCASSPHGQGFNEAFFGQGTRLTVV.

With regard to this clone: At one of its ends the junction is not consistent with the germline gene, which may arise from a read error. The chain recombines TRBV15 with TRBJ1-3; D gene unclear. CDR1 is LNHNV, CDR2 YYDKDF, per germline (reference sequence). The CDR3 length is 16 residues. The chain's CDR3 is CATSRRTDPSGDTIYF. The CDR3 DNA is TGTGCCACCAGCAGAAGGACTGACCCCTCTGGAGACACCATATATTTT.

The CDR3 DNA reads TGTGCCAGCAGCCAGGAGACTAGCGGGGGGCACCAAGAGACCCAGTACTTC. Its translation: CASSQETSGGHQETQYF. The rearrangement joins TRBV4-2 to TRBJ2-5; 13 bases agree with TRBD2. Germline CDR1 and CDR2: LGHNA and YNFKEQ. After removal of 3 bases from V and 0 bases from J, the junction contained 4 bases not matched to a gene. This CDR3 comprises 17 residues.

V gene TRBV7-3 combines with J gene TRBJ2-3; 12 bases are a match to TRBD2. The CDR3 is 16 amino acids. Losses at the gene ends were 5 bases for V and 5 bases for J; bases not matched to a gene: 8. The germline gives CDR1 SGHTA, CDR2 FQGTGA. In DNA form, the CDR3 reads TGTGCCAGCAGCCAAAGACTAGCGGGGGCGGAAGATACGCAGTATTTT. Amino acid sequence: CASSQRLAGAEDTQYF.

This chain connects TRBV6-2 or TRBV6-3 to TRBJ1-2, with D tentatively TRBD1 (5 bases). The CDR3 extends over 15 amino acids. Germline values: CDR1 MNHEY, CDR2 SVGEGT. Deletions cut 6 bases from V and 1 base from J, with 15 bases between. CDR3 nucleotide sequence: TGTGCCAGCAGCCGTTCACAGACAGTTAACTATGGCTACACCTTC. Translated, it gives CASSRSQTVNYGYTF.

This rearrangement joins TRBV6-6 to TRBJ2-7, with D possibly matching TRBD1 (5 bases). Trimming took off 6 bases at V and 0 bases at J, with 12 bases between the two ends. Germline V lookup: CDR1 MNHNY, CDR2 SVGAGI (reference sequence). This CDR3 has 14 residues. In DNA form, the CDR3 reads TGTGCCAGCAGGGTCAGGGCGACCTCCTACGAGCAGTACTTC. The encoded protein is CASRVRATSYEQYF.

The chain has TRBV4-1 and TRBJ1-2, with 7 bases that match TRBD1. V lost 4 bases, J lost 4 bases, and 3 bases stayed unmatched. Germline V CDR1 and CDR2: MGHRA, YSYEKL. The CDR3 has 13 amino acids. The chain's CDR3 is CASSPGQAYGYTF. The CDR3 bases are TGCGCCAGCAGCCCCGGACAGGCCTATGGCTACACCTTC.

This chain links TRBV5-1 with TRBJ1-1; TRBD1 matches at 7 bases. The germline CDR1 and CDR2 sequences are SGHRS and YFSETQ. This CDR3 has 16 amino acids. V trimming: 0 bases; J trimming: 2 bases; junction bases outside the gene matches: 7. CDR3 nucleotide sequence: TGCGCCAGCAGCTTGGGACTGACAGGGCCTAACACTGAAGCTTTCTTT. Translating gives CASSLGLTGPNTEAFF.

The chain links TRBV6-5 to TRBJ1-2; possibly TRBD1 for D (6 bases). Germline V CDR1 and CDR2: MNHEY, SVGAGI. There are 15 residues in the CDR3. V was clipped by 2 bases and J by 3 bases, with 13 bases between them. The CDR3 DNA reads TGTGCCAGCAGTTACCTTAGAGGGGGAGACTATGGCTACACCTTC. Translation: CASSYLRGGDYGYTF.

V gene TRBV19 combines with J gene TRBJ1-2; 9 bases fit TRBD1. The J segment lost 4 bases and the V segment lost 7 bases, leaving 7 bases of the junction unmatched. The germline gives CDR1 LNHDA, CDR2 SQIVND (reference sequence). The CDR3 totals 14 residues. The CDR3 nucleotides read TGTGCCAGTACCCCCCGGGACAGGGTCTATGGCTACACCTTC. Amino acids: CASTPRDRVYGYTF. Looking up the rest from reference TRBV19 and TRBJ1-2 gives the full variable domain: DGGITQSPKYLFRKEGQNVTLSCEQNLNHDAMYWYRQDPGQGLRLIYYSQIVNDFQKGDIAEGYSVSREKKESFPLTVTSAQKNPTAFYLCASTPRDRVYGYTFGSGTRLTVV.

V gene TRBV6-5 combines with J gene TRBJ1-1; D possibly corresponds to TRBD1 (6 bases). Germline values: CDR1 MNHEY, CDR2 SVGAGI. The CDR3 spans 14 residues. Trimming removed 0 bases at V and 7 bases at J, with 12 bases between. The CDR3 nucleotides read TGTGCCAGCAGTTACTCGACAGGCGGACTTGAAGCTTTCTTT. Residues: CASSYSTGGLEAFF.

The V and J genes are TRBV19 and TRBJ1-1; 12 bases align to TRBD1. Unmatched junction bases numbered 5, after V lost 2 bases and J lost 10 bases. Germline lookup yields CDR1 LNHDA and CDR2 SQIVND (reference sequence). This CDR3 spans 14 amino acids. The CDR3 nucleotides are TGTGCCAGTAGTATATCGGGACAGGGGGCGTTAGCTTTCTTT. Its translation: CASSISGQGALAFF. Supplemented by reference TRBV19 and TRBJ1-1, the full variable domain reads DGGITQSPKYLFRKEGQNVTLSCEQNLNHDAMYWYRQDPGQGLRLIYYSQIVNDFQKGDIAEGYSVSREKKESFPLTVTSAQKNPTAFYLCASSISGQGALAFFGQGTRLTVV.

This clone was recorded only once. The chain couples TRBV29-1 to TRBJ1-1; 7 positions agree with TRBD1. Germline loops: CDR1 SQVTM, CDR2 ANQGSEA. The ends lost 6 bases at V and 1 base at J; junction bases unmatched: 5. This CDR3 comprises 13 residues. The CDR3 nucleotides read TGCAGCGTGATGGGACAGTGGAACACTGAAGCTTTCTTT. It specifies CSVMGQWNTEAFF.

In this sample, this clone turned up once. The chain joins TRBV5-1 to TRBJ1-5; TRBD1 aligns across 7 bases. Germline V lookup: CDR1 SGHRS, CDR2 YFSETQ. V shed 4 bases and J 0 bases; nucleotides not matched to a gene: 4. The length of the CDR3 is 15 residues. As DNA, the CDR3 is TGCGCCAGCAGCGAAACAGGGGTTAGCAATCAGCCCCAGCATTTT. This encodes CASSETGVSNQPQHF.

This chain links TRBV6-2 or TRBV6-3 with TRBJ1-2; 7 bases are a match to TRBD1. Trimming removed 2 bases from V and 4 bases from J; junction bases left unmatched: 4. Germline values: CDR1 MNHEY, CDR2 SVGEGT. The CDR3 runs 14 residues. The CDR3 protein is CASSYGQEFYGYTF. The CDR3 DNA reads TGTGCCAGCAGTTACGGACAGGAATTCTATGGCTACACCTTC.

The V call is TRBV21-1, the J call TRBJ1-2; TRBD1 is the table's D call and was not checked against the DNA. TRBV21-1 is given as a pseudogene. The CDR3 runs 20 residues. CDR3 loop: CASSKRDPGTGATEGYGYTF. For the CDR3, the DNA is TGTGCCAGCAGCAAAAGGGACCCCGGGACAGGGGCAACAGAGGGCTATGGCTACACCTTC.

This sequence joins TRBV7-2 and TRBJ1-2; TRBD1 matches at 12 bases. The ends lost 3 bases at V and 7 bases at J; junction bases unmatched: 3. Germline assignment: CDR1 SGHTA and CDR2 FQGNSA. The CDR3 contains 14 residues. The CDR3 DNA is TGTGCCAGCAGCTTGGGACAGGGGGCGCGTGGCTACACCTTC. Encoded protein: CASSLGQGARGYTF.